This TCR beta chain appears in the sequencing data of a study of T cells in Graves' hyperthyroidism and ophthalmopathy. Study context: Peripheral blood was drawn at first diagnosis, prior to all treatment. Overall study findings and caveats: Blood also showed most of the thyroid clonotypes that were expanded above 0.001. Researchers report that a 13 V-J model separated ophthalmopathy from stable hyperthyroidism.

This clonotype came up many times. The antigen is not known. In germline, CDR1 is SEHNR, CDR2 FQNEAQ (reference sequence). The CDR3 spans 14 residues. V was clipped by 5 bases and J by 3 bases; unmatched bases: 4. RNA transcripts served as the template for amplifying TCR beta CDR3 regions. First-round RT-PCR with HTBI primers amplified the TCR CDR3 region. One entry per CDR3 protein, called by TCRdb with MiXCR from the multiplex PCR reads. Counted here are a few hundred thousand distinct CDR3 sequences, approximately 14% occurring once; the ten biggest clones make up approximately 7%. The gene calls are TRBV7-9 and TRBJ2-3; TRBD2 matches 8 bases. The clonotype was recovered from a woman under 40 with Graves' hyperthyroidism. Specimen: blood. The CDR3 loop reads CASSPGLGTDTQYF. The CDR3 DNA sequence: TGTGCCAGCAGCCCGGGACTAGGAACAGATACGCAGTATTTT.